The TCR beta chain described here comes from a study of T cell repertoires in cytomegalovirus infection. About the study: Evidence of both CMV infection and a matching HLA type came from public TCR beta signatures. General study results and limits: It was HLA-C-restricted CMV-specific TCR beta clonotypes that dominated the response ex vivo. Adding up the frequency of public TCR beta families identified people who carried CMV plus the relevant HLA.

Using its own MiXCR run on the reads, TCRdb lists one record per CDR3 protein. The sample consists of nearly 450,000 distinct CDR3 sequences, approximately 31% of them appearing once. Germline values: CDR1 LNHDA, CDR2 SQIVND (reference sequence). CDR3 length: 16 amino acids. V was pared by 3 bases and J by 0 bases, with 6 bases of the junction left unmatched. Remarks on this clonotype: What it recognizes is unknown.

The material sequenced was PBMCs. The source of this sequence is a human donor in good health (CMV status not recorded). Some clones in this sample may be carry-over from other donors' samples. The rearrangement links TRBV19 to TRBJ2-7; 9 bases map to TRBD2. The DNA for the CDR3 is TGTGCCAGTAGTATGCAGCGGGGGGCCGCCTCCTACGAGCAGTACTTC. Its protein is CASSMQRGAASYEQYF.